This T cell receptor beta chain derives from a study of T cell changes during pregnancy in multiple sclerosis. The repertoire was sequenced with immunoSEQ multiplex PCR; TCRdb's copy has only in-frame clones and lacks some. The sample gives roughly 110,000 clones, less than 95% of which show up once; around 1.5% is in the top ten. This CDR3 comprises 18 residues. Looked up from germline, CDR1 is MGHRA and CDR2 is YSYEKL. Trimming stripped 10 bases from V and 1 base from J, with 28 bases between. The sequence derives from a female donor with multiple sclerosis, enrolled in a pregnancy study. Sequenced here: peripheral blood, sampled after pregnancy. The chain employs TRBV4-1 and TRBJ1-1, with D possibly being TRBD1 (5 bases). DNA of the CDR3: TGCGCCAACCTACAGGAAGGGACTCACGGGACTCAGAACACTGAAGCTTTCTTT. Translating it yields CANLQEGTHGTQNTEAFF.